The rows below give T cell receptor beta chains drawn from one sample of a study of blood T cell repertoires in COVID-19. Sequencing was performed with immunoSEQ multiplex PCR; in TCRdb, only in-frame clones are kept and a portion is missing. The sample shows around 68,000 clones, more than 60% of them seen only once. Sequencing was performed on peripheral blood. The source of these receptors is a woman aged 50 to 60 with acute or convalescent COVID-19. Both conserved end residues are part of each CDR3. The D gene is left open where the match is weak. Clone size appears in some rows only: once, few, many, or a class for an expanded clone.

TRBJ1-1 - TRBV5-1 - TGCGCCAGCAGCTTTCAGGAGGACTTGGGCACTGAAGCTTTCTTT CASSFQEDLGTEAFF
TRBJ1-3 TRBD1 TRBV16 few TGTGCCAGCAGCAGCCTGGGGACAGGGGATAACACCATATATTTT CASSSLGTGDNTIYF
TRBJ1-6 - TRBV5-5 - TGTGCCAGCAGCTTAGACGACATCTCGTATTCACCCCTCCACTTT CASSLDDISYSPLHF
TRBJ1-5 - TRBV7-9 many TGTGCCAGCAGCGTCAATAGCAATCAGCCCCAGCATTTT CASSVNSNQPQHF
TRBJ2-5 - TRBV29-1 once TGCAGCGTTGAGGGCGGGACTCAAGAGACCCAGTACTTC CSVEGGTQETQYF
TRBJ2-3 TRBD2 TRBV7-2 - TGTGCCAGCAGCTTAACCGGACTAGCGGCCACAGATACGCAGTATTTT CASSLTGLAATDTQYF
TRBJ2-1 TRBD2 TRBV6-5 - TGTGCCAGCAGTTACTCGATAGCGGGAGTGGAGGATGAGCAGTTCTTC CASSYSIAGVEDEQFF
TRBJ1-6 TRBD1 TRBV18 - TGTGCCAGCTCACCACAAGGACAGGGGAATTCACCCCTCCACTTT CASSPQGQGNSPLHF
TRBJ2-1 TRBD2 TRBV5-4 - TGTGCCAGCAGCTTGGTTGTAGCGGGGTACAATGAGCAGTTCTTC CASSLVVAGYNEQFF
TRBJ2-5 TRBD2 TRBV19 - TGTGCCAGTAGCCTCAGAGGTGGGAGGGCCGCGTTGGAGACCCAGTACTTC CASSLRGGRAALETQYF
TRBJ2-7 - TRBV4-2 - TGTGCCAGCAGCCAAGAGGTCATAGCGTCCTCCTACGAGCAGTACTTC CASSQEVIASSYEQYF
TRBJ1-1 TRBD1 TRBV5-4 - TGTGCCAGCAGCACGACAGGGTTCACTGAAGCTTTCTTT CASSTTGFTEAFF
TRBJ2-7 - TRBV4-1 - TGCGCCAGCAGCCCAGTTGAGAGGGGGTTGGGCGAGCAGTACTTC CASSPVERGLGEQYF
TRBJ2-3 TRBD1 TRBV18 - TGTGCCAGCTCACCAGGGACAGGGAGGTCAGATACGCAGTATTTT CASSPGTGRSDTQYF
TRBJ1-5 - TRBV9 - TGTGCCAGCAGCCAGGGGATTGCGGGGGCCGGGGAGCCCCAGCATTTT CASSQGIAGAGEPQHF
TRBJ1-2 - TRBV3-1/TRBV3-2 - TGTGCCAGCAGCCAAGGGGCAACAGGCATGGGCTACACCTTC CASSQGATGMGYTF
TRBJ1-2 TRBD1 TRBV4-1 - TGCGCCAGCAGCCAAGATATTCCCCGGACAGGGATCCATGGCTACACCTTC CASSQDIPRTGIHGYTF
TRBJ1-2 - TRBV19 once TGTGCCAGTAGTATAGGCCAGGACTATGGCTACACCTTC CASSIGQDYGYTF
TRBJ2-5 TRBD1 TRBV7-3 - TGTGCCAGCAGCTTATCGGGACAGTCCGGTGAGACCCAGTACTTC CASSLSGQSGETQYF
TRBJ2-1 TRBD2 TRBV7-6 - TGTGCCAGCAGCTTAGCGATTCCTAGCGGGACCACCAGCTCCTACAATGAGCAGTTCTTC CASSLAIPSGTTSSYNEQFF
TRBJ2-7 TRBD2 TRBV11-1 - TGTGCCAGCAGCCCAGGACTAGCGGGAGTGGGAGAGCAGTACTTC CASSPGLAGVGEQYF
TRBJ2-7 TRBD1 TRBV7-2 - TGTGCCAGCAGCCAGACAGGGGGCGCGATGGACGAGCAGTACTTC CASSQTGGAMDEQYF
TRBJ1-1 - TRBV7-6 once TGTGCCAGCAGTCATAGTCAGGGGATGAACACTGAAGCTTTCTTT CASSHSQGMNTEAFF
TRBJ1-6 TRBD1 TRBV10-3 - TGTGCCATCACCCGGGACAGGAATTCACCCCTCCACTTT CAITRDRNSPLHF
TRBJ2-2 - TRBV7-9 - TGTGCCAGCAGCCCGACAGTCACGCGTGGGGAGCTGTTTTTT CASSPTVTRGELFF
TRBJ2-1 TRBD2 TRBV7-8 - TGTGCCAGCAGCTACGCTAGCGGGGGTTACAATGAGCAGTTCTTC CASSYASGGYNEQFF
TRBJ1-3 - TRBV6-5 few TGTGCCAGCCTTGAGGGCTTCTACTCTGGAAACACCATATATTTT CASLEGFYSGNTIYF
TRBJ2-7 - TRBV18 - TGTGCCAGCGGGAGGGACAGGAGCTCCTACGAGCAGTACTTC CASGRDRSSYEQYF
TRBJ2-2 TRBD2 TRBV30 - TGTGCCTGGAAAGGACTAGCGGGGGCCCTGACCGGGGAGCTGTTTTTT CAWKGLAGALTGELFF
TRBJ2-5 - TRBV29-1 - TGCAGCGTTGAAATTCTTGCGGAGACCCAGTACTTC CSVEILAETQYF
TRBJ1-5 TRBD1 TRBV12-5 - TGTGCTAGTGGTTTGCATGACAGGGATCAGTTTCAGCCCCAGCATTTT CASGLHDRDQFQPQHF
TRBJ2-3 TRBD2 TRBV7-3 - TGTGCCAGCAGCCCGGTCGGACTAGCGGGCCGCACAGATACGCAGTATTTT CASSPVGLAGRTDTQYF
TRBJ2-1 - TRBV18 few TGTGCCAGCTCACCACCGAGCAATGAGCAGTTCTTC CASSPPSNEQFF
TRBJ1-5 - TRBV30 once TGTGCCTGGAGTGTAGGGGGTCCGGGAAGCAATCAGCCCCAGCATTTT CAWSVGGPGSNQPQHF
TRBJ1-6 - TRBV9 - TGTGCCAGCAGCGTTAGTGCAGGGGCGGGGGCCCTCCACTTT CASSVSAGAGALHF
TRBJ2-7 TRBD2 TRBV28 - TGTGCCAGCAGTTTATTAGCGGGAGGCCACGAGCAGTACTTC CASSLLAGGHEQYF